This T cell receptor beta chain came from a study of blood T cells in healthy people across ages. For the study at large: About one barcoded beta molecule per two T cells was the capture yield of template switching.

Each sample used at least 6.5 million PBMCs. This CDR3 comprises 16 residues. V was cut by 4 bases and J by 1 base, with 13 bases left in between. The authors ran a second PCR of roughly 6 to 12 cycles using a sample-barcoded 5' primer and a J-beta primer mix. Each CDR3 protein is one row after TCRdb ran MiXCR on the 5' RACE reads. The sample holds over 1,500,000 distinct CDR3 sequences, 35% to 50% seen once. This chain links TRBV12-3 or TRBV12-4 with TRBJ1-4; TRBD1 is a possible D gene (5 bases). The sequence was obtained from a human donor in good health. Sequencing was carried out using blood. The chain's CDR3 is CASSYEGSGTNEKLFF. DNA for the CDR3: TGTGCCAGCAGTTACGAGGGGAGTGGAACTAATGAAAAACTGTTTTTT.